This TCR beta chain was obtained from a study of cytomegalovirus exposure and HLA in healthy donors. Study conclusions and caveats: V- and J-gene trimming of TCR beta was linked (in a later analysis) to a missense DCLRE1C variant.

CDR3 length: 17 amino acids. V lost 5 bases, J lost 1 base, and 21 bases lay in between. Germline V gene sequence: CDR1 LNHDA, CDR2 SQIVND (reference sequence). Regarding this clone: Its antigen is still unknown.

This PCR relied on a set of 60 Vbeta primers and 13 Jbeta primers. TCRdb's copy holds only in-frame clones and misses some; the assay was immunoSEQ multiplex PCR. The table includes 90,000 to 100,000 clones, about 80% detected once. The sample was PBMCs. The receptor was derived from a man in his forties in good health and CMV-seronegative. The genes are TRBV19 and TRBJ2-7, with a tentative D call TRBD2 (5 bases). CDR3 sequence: CASSSPQNSRGSYEQYF. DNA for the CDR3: TGTGCCAGTAGTTCTCCGCAAAATTCACGAGGGTCCTACGAGCAGTACTTC. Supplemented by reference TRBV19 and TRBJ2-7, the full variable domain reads DGGITQSPKYLFRKEGQNVTLSCEQNLNHDAMYWYRQDPGQGLRLIYYSQIVNDFQKGDIAEGYSVSREKKESFPLTVTSAQKNPTAFYLCASSSPQNSRGSYEQYFGPGTRLTVT.